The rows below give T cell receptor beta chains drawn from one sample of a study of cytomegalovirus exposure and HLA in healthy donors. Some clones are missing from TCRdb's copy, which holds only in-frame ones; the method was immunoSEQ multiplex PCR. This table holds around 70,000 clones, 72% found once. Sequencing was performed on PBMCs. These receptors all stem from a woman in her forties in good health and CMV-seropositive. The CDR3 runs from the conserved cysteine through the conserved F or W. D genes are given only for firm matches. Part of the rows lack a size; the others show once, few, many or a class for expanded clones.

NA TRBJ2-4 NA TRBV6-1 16 TGTGCCAGCAGTGAAGGGGGAGTGCGGGGAAAAAACATTCAGTACTTC CASSEGGVRGKNIQYF
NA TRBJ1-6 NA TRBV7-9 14 TGTGCCAGCAGCTTAGAAGCGGGGAATTCACCCCTCCACTTT CASSLEAGNSPLHF
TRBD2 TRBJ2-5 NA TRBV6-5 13 TGTGCCTGCGGGGGGGCACTGAAAGAGACCCAGTACTTC CACGGALKETQYF
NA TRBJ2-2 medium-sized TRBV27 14 TGTGCCAGCAGTTTATTGACTTACACCGGGGAGCTGTTTTTT CASSLLTYTGELFF
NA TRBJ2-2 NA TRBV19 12 TGTGCCAGTAGTAACCTAGTCTGGGAGCTGTTTTTT CASSNLVWELFF
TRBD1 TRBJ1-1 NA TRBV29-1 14 TGCAGCGGGACAGGGGCCCTAATCGACACTGAAGCTTTCTTT CSGTGALIDTEAFF
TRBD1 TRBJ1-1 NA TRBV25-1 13 TGTGCCAGCAAGGACAGGGTGAACACTGAAGCTTTCTTT CASKDRVNTEAFF
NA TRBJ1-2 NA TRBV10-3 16 TGTGCCATCAGTGAGTACCGGGACACTACTAACTATGGCTACACCTTC CAISEYRDTTNYGYTF
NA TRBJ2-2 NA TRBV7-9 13 TGTGCCAGCAGCTTAATAGCCTCCGGGGAGCTGTTTTTT CASSLIASGELFF
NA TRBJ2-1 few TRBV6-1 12 TGTGCCAGCAGGGAAGACAGCTATGAGCAGTTCTTC CASREDSYEQFF
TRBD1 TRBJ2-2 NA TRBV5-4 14 TGTGCAGGGACAGGGGGCATTCCCACCGGGGAGCTGTTTTTT CAGTGGIPTGELFF
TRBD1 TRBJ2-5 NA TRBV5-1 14 TGCGCCAGCGGTATACAGGGGGCCCAAGAGACCCAGTACTTC CASGIQGAQETQYF
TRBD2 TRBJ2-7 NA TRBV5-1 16 TGCGCCAGCCGGACTAGCGGGGGGTCGAACTCCTACGAGCAGTACTTC CASRTSGGSNSYEQYF
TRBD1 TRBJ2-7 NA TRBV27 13 TGTGCCAGCAAGTCGGGACAGACTTACGAGCAGTACTTC CASKSGQTYEQYF
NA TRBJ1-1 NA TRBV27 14 TGTGCCAGCAGTTTACCCCCGGGGAGGCCTGAAGCTTTCTTT CASSLPPGRPEAFF
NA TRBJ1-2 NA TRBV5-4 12 TGTGCCAGCAGCTCAACTAACTATGGCTACACCTTC CASSSTNYGYTF
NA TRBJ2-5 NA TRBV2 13 TGTGCCAGCAGTGCGACTTTGAAAGAGACCCAGTACTTC CASSATLKETQYF
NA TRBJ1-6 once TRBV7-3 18 TGTGCCAGCAGCTCCCTCTTAGTCACCACAGGCCCTAATTCACCCCTCCACTTT CASSSLLVTTGPNSPLHF
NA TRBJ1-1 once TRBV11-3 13 TGTGCCAGCAGCCCAAGGGGAAACACTGAAGCTTTCTTT CASSPRGNTEAFF
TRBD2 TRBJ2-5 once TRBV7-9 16 TGTGCCAGCAGCTTAGTGAAGGGAGGGTTTCAAGAGACCCAGTACTTC CASSLVKGGFQETQYF
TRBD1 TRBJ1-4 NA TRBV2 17 TGTGCCAGCAGTCAACCCCCCACAGGGGTCCTAAATGAAAAACTGTTTTTT CASSQPPTGVLNEKLFF
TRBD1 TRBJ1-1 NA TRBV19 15 TGTGCCAGTAGTACACCCTACCGGGACAGGGCCGAAGCTTTCTTT CASSTPYRDRAEAFF
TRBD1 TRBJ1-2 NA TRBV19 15 TGTGCCAGTAGTACAGGGACAGTTGAGACGTATGGCTACACCTTC CASSTGTVETYGYTF
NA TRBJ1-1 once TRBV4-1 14 TGCGCCAGCAGCCTTCAACAGATGAACACTGAAGCTTTCTTT CASSLQQMNTEAFF
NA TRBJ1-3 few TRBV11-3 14 TGTGCCAGCAGCTTCCCGGGGACTGGAAACACCATATATTTT CASSFPGTGNTIYF
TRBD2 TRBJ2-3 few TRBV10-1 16 TGCGCCAGCAGCGACACTGGGACTAGCGATACAGATACGCAGTATTTT CASSDTGTSDTDTQYF
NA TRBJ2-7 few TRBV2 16 TGTGCCAGCAGTGTGGAGGGACTCCGGATATCCTACGAGCAGTACTTC CASSVEGLRISYEQYF
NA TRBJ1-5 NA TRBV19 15 TGTGCCAGTAGTTTCGTACAGACCGGAGGACAGCCCCAGCATTTT CASSFVQTGGQPQHF
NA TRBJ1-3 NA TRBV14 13 TGTGCCAGCAGCCAATCGTCCGGAAACACCATATATTTT CASSQSSGNTIYF
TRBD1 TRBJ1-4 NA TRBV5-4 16 TGTGCCAGCAGCTTGGACAGGGGGCAAACTAATGAAAAACTGTTTTTT CASSLDRGQTNEKLFF
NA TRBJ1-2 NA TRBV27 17 TGTGCCAGCAGTTTATCGCGGGGGTGGGACACCGGCTATGGCTACACCTTC CASSLSRGWDTGYGYTF
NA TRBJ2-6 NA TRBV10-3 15 TGTGCCATCAGTGGGGAGGATACTGGGGCCAACGTCCTGACTTTC CAISGEDTGANVLTF
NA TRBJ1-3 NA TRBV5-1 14 TGCGCCAGCAGGGAGGACAGCTCTGGAAACACCATATATTTT CASREDSSGNTIYF
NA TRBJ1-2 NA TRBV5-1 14 TGCGCCAGCAGCTCTATACAGGGTTTAGATGGCTACACCTTC CASSSIQGLDGYTF
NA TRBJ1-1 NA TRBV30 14 TGTGCCTGGAGACAGGGTGAGGGAAACACTGAAGCTTTCTTT CAWRQGEGNTEAFF
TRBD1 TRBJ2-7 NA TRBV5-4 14 TGTGCCAGCAGCGCAAACCGGGACAGGGAAGAGCAGTACTTC CASSANRDREEQYF
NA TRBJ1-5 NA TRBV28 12 TGTGCCAGCAGCCGGAGGAAACAGCCCCAGCATTTT CASSRRKQPQHF
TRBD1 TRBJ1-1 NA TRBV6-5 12 TGTGCCACCCAGGGGGGGAACACTGAAGCTTTCTTT CATQGGNTEAFF
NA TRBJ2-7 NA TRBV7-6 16 TGTGCCAGCAGCTTAGCGATGGGGCAAAGCTCCTACGAGCAGTACTTC CASSLAMGQSSYEQYF
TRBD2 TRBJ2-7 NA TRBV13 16 TGTGCCAGCAGCTTAGGACGACTAGCGGGGGGCTACGAGCAGTACTTC CASSLGRLAGGYEQYF
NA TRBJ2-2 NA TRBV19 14 TGTGCCAGTAGTATCTCCGGGGACACCGGGGAGCTGTTTTTT CASSISGDTGELFF
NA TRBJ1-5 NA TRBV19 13 TGTGCCAGTAGCCCGAGAGCCAATCAGCCCCAGCATTTT CASSPRANQPQHF
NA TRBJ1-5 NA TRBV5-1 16 TGCGCCAGCAGCTTGGGGCCCCGCGGGGGCAATCAGCCCCAGCATTTT CASSLGPRGGNQPQHF